The present T cell receptor beta chain was sequenced within a study of blood T cell repertoires in COVID-19. Study summary: Some COVID-19 samples were acute and others convalescent; all came from the United States, Italy and Spain.

V lost 2 bases to trimming and J lost 6 bases, with 12 bases between them. Germline V gene lookup returns CDR1 SGHNT and CDR2 YYREEE (reference sequence). The CDR3 sequence is 14 residues long. Profiled with immunoSEQ multiplex PCR; TCRdb holds only in-frame clones, not every one. The table includes approximately 190,000 clones, 70% to 90% detected once. This chain joins TRBV5-4 and TRBJ2-1; no clear D gene. The specimen sequenced was peripheral blood. This TCR derives from a man older than 75 with acute or convalescent COVID-19. The DNA for the CDR3 is TGTGCCAGCAGCTTCGGTAGCTCTCGCAATGAGCAGTTCTTC. Its protein is CASSFGSSRNEQFF.